The 22 T cell receptor beta chains listed next were all sequenced from one sample in a study of PD-L1 blockade in urothelial cancer. Only in-frame clones appear in the TCRdb table, and some are missing; sequencing was by immunoSEQ multiplex PCR. This table holds around 100,000 clones, 70% to 90% found once. The sample in question was PBMCs, obtained around atezolizumab (anti-PD-L1) treatment. The receptor source for this set is a man aged 50 to 60 with urothelial cancer.

This clone was recorded once. The J gene is TRBJ2-1, the V gene TRBV2, with D possibly matching TRBD2 (5 bases). Between the trimmed V and J ends, which lost 1 base and 14 bases, there was a span of 15 bases. CDR1 and CDR2 (germline): SNHLY, FYNNEI. This CDR3 is 13 amino acids long. Written as DNA, the CDR3 is TGTGCCAGCAGTGAAGTGGCTAGCTGGACGAAGTTCTTC. Protein: CASSEVASWTKFF.

The chain uses TRBV25-1 and TRBJ2-7; 7 bases are shared with TRBD1. With V trimmed by 7 bases and J by 2 bases, 5 bases remained unmatched. Germline CDR1 is MGHDK and CDR2 is SYGVNS. The CDR3 totals 13 residues. For the CDR3, the DNA is TGTGCCAGCACCGGGACAGTGACCTACGAGCAGTACTTC. This codes for CASTGTVTYEQYF.

The chain employs TRBV7-2 and TRBJ2-1; 11 bases match TRBD2. V lost 6 bases and J lost 2; bases outside the gene matches: 6. The V gene's germline CDR1 is SGHTA and CDR2 FQGNSA. The CDR3 consists of 16 residues. The CDR3 sequence: CASRAGTSGTYNEQFF. CDR3 DNA: TGTGCCAGCAGGGCCGGGACTAGCGGTACCTACAATGAGCAGTTCTTC.

The count of this clone is one. This chain links TRBV27 with TRBJ2-3, with TRBD2 matching 13 bases. V lost 9 bases, J lost 6 bases, and 9 bases stayed unmatched. The CDR3 is 15 amino acids. CDR1 and CDR2 from the germline V gene are MNHEY and SMNVEV (reference sequence). The CDR3 region is CASGTTSGRRDTQYF. For the CDR3, the DNA is TGTGCCAGTGGCACGACTAGCGGGAGGCGGGATACGCAGTATTTT.

The chain carries TRBV28 and TRBJ2-5; 7 bases agree with TRBD2. V lost 5 bases to trimming and J lost 5 bases; unmatched junction nucleotides: 5. CDR3 length equals 13 residues. CDR1 is MDHEN and CDR2 is SYDVKM in the germline V gene. The CDR3 DNA reads TGTGCCAGCAGTAGCCACGGGGGGGAGACCCAGTACTTC. This sequence encodes CASSSHGGETQYF.

The V gene is TRBV10-3, the J gene TRBJ2-7; TRBD2 matches 11 bases. This CDR3 contains 14 residues. CDR1 is ENHRY and CDR2 is SYGVKD in the germline V gene. V dropped 5 bases and J dropped 4; count of bases not matched to a gene: 4. In DNA form, the CDR3 reads TGTGCCATCAGTATAGCGGGAGGGGGGTACGAGCAGTACTTC. As protein: CAISIAGGGYEQYF.

This chain connects TRBV27 to TRBJ1-4; 7 nucleotides match TRBD1. This CDR3 is 14 amino acids long. Trimming took 5 bases from V and 7 from J; bases not matched to a gene: 7. Germline assignment: CDR1 MNHEY and CDR2 SMNVEV (reference sequence). This CDR3 is CASSPDHRGEKLFF. In nucleotides, the CDR3 is TGTGCCAGCAGTCCGGACCACAGGGGTGAAAAACTGTTTTTT.

The V call is TRBV30, the J call TRBJ1-3; no reliable D call. This CDR3 has 13 residues. The V gene lost 6 bases and the J gene lost 0 bases, with 9 bases spanning the gap. In germline, CDR1 is GTSNPN, CDR2 SVGIG (reference sequence). The CDR3 DNA reads as TGTGCCTGCGACTGGAGCTCTGGAAACACCATATATTTT. It yields the protein CACDWSSGNTIYF.

V usage is TRBV7-2 and J usage is TRBJ2-5; 10 bases fit TRBD2. This CDR3 contains 16 residues. The J segment lost 4 bases and the V segment lost 0 bases, leaving 5 bases of the junction unmatched. Germline V CDR1 and CDR2: SGHTA, FQGNSA. The CDR3 sequence: CASSLARLAGAETQYF. CDR3 sequence (DNA): TGTGCCAGCAGCTTAGCGCGGCTAGCGGGAGCAGAGACCCAGTACTTC.

This clone has more than one count but fewer than ten. V usage is TRBV30 and J usage is TRBJ1-6, with D hard to call. Germline lookup yields CDR1 GTSNPN and CDR2 SVGIG (reference sequence). Trimming removed 8 bases from V and 5 bases from J, with 16 bases in between. This CDR3 is built from 14 residues. The CDR3 DNA sequence: TGTGCCCTGAAGTCTTGGCCAGATAATTCACCCCTCCACTTT. Encoded protein: CALKSWPDNSPLHF.

This clone was seen more than once but under ten times. The rearrangement joins TRBV13 to TRBJ2-7; D possibly corresponds to TRBD2 (5 bases). This CDR3 has 15 amino acids. Germline V lookup: CDR1 PRHDT, CDR2 FYEKMQ (reference sequence). V lost 5 bases, J lost 0 bases, and 14 bases lay in between. CDR3 in amino acids: CASSLSASSSYEQYF. The CDR3 DNA sequence: TGTGCCAGCAGCCTTAGCGCCTCCAGCTCCTACGAGCAGTACTTC.

This chain links TRBV7-9 with TRBJ2-7, with a tentative D call TRBD2 (5 bases). Germline V lookup: CDR1 SEHNR, CDR2 FQNEAQ (reference sequence). V lost 1 base and J lost 2, with 9 bases in between. The CDR3 loop spans 14 amino acids. The CDR3 DNA reads TGTGCCAGCAGCTTAGAGGAGGAGACCTACGAGCAGTACTTC. Its translation is CASSLEEETYEQYF.

The chain's CDR3 is CASTRSSSGNYGYTF. CDR3 nucleotides: TGTGCCAGTACCAGATCTAGCTCCGGTAACTATGGCTACACCTTC. V gene TRBV19 combines with J gene TRBJ1-2; no clear D. From germline, CDR1 is LNHDA and CDR2 SQIVND (reference sequence). The CDR3 loop spans 15 amino acids. V gave up 7 bases and J gave up 1 base, with 16 bases separating them.

The chain employs TRBV6-4 and TRBJ2-3; 10 nucleotides align to TRBD2. Germline V gives CDR1 MRHNA, CDR2 SNTAGT. The CDR3 length is 15 residues. The V gene end was trimmed by 5 bases and the J gene end by 3 bases; junction bases not matched to a gene: 5. CDR3 nucleotides: TGTGCCAGCAGTCTAGCGGGAGCGGAGACAGATACGCAGTATTTT. Translation: CASSLAGAETDTQYF.

This chain links TRBV5-8 with TRBJ1-1; D is ambiguous. CDR1 SGHTS and CDR2 YDEGEE come from the germline V gene. V was shortened by 5 bases and J by 4 bases, with 18 bases between the two germline ends. This CDR3 has 15 amino acids. The CDR3 region has the DNA TGTGCCAGCAGGGGCGGGCCCTTACTGGGCACTGAAGCTTTCTTT. Translated, it gives CASRGGPLLGTEAFF.

The V and J genes are TRBV5-6 and TRBJ2-5, with a tentative D call TRBD2 (7 bases). The germline V gene has CDR1 SGHDT and CDR2 YYEEEE. The ends were cut back, 4 bases at V and 2 bases at J, with 15 bases in the middle. CDR3 length equals 15 residues. The CDR3 reads CASSIPGEGQETQYF. In nucleotides, the CDR3 is TGTGCCAGCAGCATACCAGGGGAGGGGCAAGAGACCCAGTACTTC.

This clone has only a few counts. The chain combines TRBV6-1 with TRBJ1-1; D is ambiguous. Germline V gene data show CDR1 as MNHNS and CDR2 as SASEGT. With 2 bases removed from V and 5 bases from J, the gap between germline ends came to 3 bases. The CDR3 loop spans 11 amino acids. CDR3 sequence reads: CASSEITEAFF. The CDR3 region has the DNA TGTGCCAGCAGTGAAATAACTGAAGCTTTCTTT.

The rearrangement joins TRBV11-2 to TRBJ2-1, with D unclear. CDR1 and CDR2 from the germline V gene are SGHAT and FQNNGV. This CDR3 comprises 15 residues. The V end lost 0 bases, the J end lost 8 bases, and 14 bases lay between the germline ends. The DNA of the CDR3 is TGTGCCAGCAGCTTAGATTCGCTAGGTACTTATGAGCAGTTCTTC. It translates to CASSLDSLGTYEQFF.

This chain uses TRBV7-2 with TRBJ2-2; weak D call: TRBD2 (6 bases). The V end lost 0 bases, the J end lost 5 bases, and 10 bases lay between the germline ends. The CDR3 sequence is 15 residues long. Germline lookup yields CDR1 SGHTA and CDR2 FQGNSA. This CDR3 is CASSLAGGWTGELFF. CDR3 in DNA: TGTGCCAGCAGCTTAGCGGGAGGCTGGACCGGGGAGCTGTTTTTT. Supplemented by reference TRBV7-2 and TRBJ2-2, the full variable domain reads GAGVSQSPSNKVTEKGKDVELRCDPISGHTALYWYRQSLGQGLEFLIYFQGNSAPDKSGLPSDRFSAERTGGSVSTLTIQRTQQEDSAVYLCASSLAGGWTGELFFGEGSRLTVL.

The gene calls are TRBV5-1 and TRBJ2-7, with D tentatively TRBD1 (7 bases). This CDR3 contains 16 residues. V gave up 4 bases and J gave up 2 bases, with 19 bases separating them. Germline-derived CDR1 and CDR2 are SGHRS and YFSETQ. The CDR3 here is CASSPHRGDSTYEQYF. The CDR3, as DNA: TGCGCCAGCAGCCCCCATAGGGGGGACAGCACCTACGAGCAGTACTTC.

The chain combines TRBV19 with TRBJ1-2, with D perhaps matching TRBD1 (5 bases). Trimming stripped 5 bases from V and 7 bases from J, with 17 bases between. The CDR3 runs 14 residues. Germline CDR1 reads LNHDA; CDR2 reads SQIVND (reference sequence). The CDR3 protein is CASSFQGLTAGYTF. The CDR3 DNA follows: TGTGCCAGTAGTTTTCAGGGTCTGACTGCTGGCTACACCTTC.

This chain joins TRBV7-6 and TRBJ2-6; TRBD1 agrees at 10 bases. V gave up 1 base and J gave up 4 bases; unmatched junction bases: 7. This CDR3 is built from 18 residues. Germline V lookup: CDR1 SGHVS, CDR2 FNYEAQ. The CDR3 sequence is CASSLVGQGGVGANVLTF. CDR3 nucleotide sequence: TGTGCCAGCAGCTTAGTTGGACAGGGGGGAGTCGGGGCCAACGTCCTGACTTTC.